One sample yielded the 29 T cell receptor beta chains listed below, sequenced in a study of T cell responses to AZD1222 COVID-19 vaccine. Some clones are missing from TCRdb's copy, which holds only in-frame ones; the method was immunoSEQ multiplex PCR. This sample has 150,000 to 200,000 clones, with about 83% found just once. The source material was peripheral blood, sampled 28 days after the second AZD1222 dose. These receptors all come from an adult who received the AZD1222 COVID-19 vaccine.

The rearrangement links TRBV10-2 to TRBJ2-1, with 7 bases that match TRBD2. J was trimmed by 2 bases and V by 6 bases; bases with no gene match: 10. Germline V gene sequence: CDR1 WSHSY, CDR2 SAAADI. This CDR3 region has 16 residues. CDR3 loop: CASREFGAGPYNEQFF. CDR3 bases: TGCGCCAGCAGGGAATTCGGAGCGGGGCCCTACAATGAGCAGTTCTTC.

The rearrangement links TRBV7-2 to TRBJ1-2, with unresolved D. V shed 6 bases and J shed 6 bases, with 14 bases lying between them. The CDR3 consists of 13 residues. Germline loops: CDR1 SGHTA, CDR2 FQGNSA. The CDR3 spells CASSSSFGDGYTF. CDR3 bases: TGTGCCAGCAGTTCCTCCTTTGGGGATGGCTACACCTTC.

The V and J genes are TRBV2 and TRBJ1-5; D is unclear. The CDR3 contains 13 residues. The V gene lost 6 bases and the J gene lost 1 base, with 7 bases spanning the gap. Germline V gene sequence: CDR1 SNHLY, CDR2 FYNNEI. CDR3 sequence reads: CASSPDSNQPQHF. The CDR3 DNA follows: TGTGCCAGCAGCCCTGACAGCAATCAGCCCCAGCATTTT. Full variable domain (missing parts from reference TRBV2 and TRBJ1-5): EPEVTQTPSHQVTQMGQEVILRCVPISNHLYFYWYRQILGQKVEFLVSFYNNEISEKSEIFDDQFSVERPDGSNFTLKIRSTKLEDSAMYFCASSPDSNQPQHFGDGTRLSIL.

The chain combines TRBV10-3 with TRBJ1-1; no clear D gene. Germline values: CDR1 ENHRY, CDR2 SYGVKD. Between the trimmed V and J ends, which lost 0 bases and 4 bases, there was a span of 9 bases. This CDR3 has 14 amino acids. CDR3 DNA sequence: TGTGCCATCAGTGAGTCCGGACGGGGCACTGAAGCTTTCTTT. It encodes CAISESGRGTEAFF.

The CDR3 reads CASSLTRDRWYYGYTF. CDR3 DNA: TGTGCCAGTAGTCTAACAAGGGACAGGTGGTATTATGGCTACACCTTC. The V call is TRBV19, the J call TRBJ1-2; 8 bases line up with TRBD1. Per germline, CDR1 LNHDA and CDR2 SQIVND (reference sequence). With 5 bases clipped from V and 5 bases from J, the junction kept 13 bases outside the gene matches. This CDR3 contains 16 residues.

V is TRBV7-2 and J is TRBJ1-1; perhaps TRBD1 as D (5 bases). CDR3 length: 14 residues. The germline V gene has CDR1 SGHTA and CDR2 FQGNSA. V lost 1 base and J 11 bases, leaving 17 bases between the germline ends. CDR3 loop: CASSLGQKTGSAFF. The CDR3 DNA reads as TGTGCCAGCAGCTTAGGACAGAAAACCGGGAGCGCTTTCTTT. Together with reference TRBV7-2 and TRBJ1-1, the CDR3 gives the full variable domain: GAGVSQSPSNKVTEKGKDVELRCDPISGHTALYWYRQSLGQGLEFLIYFQGNSAPDKSGLPSDRFSAERTGGSVSTLTIQRTQQEDSAVYLCASSLGQKTGSAFFGQGTRLTVV.

The J gene is TRBJ2-3, the V gene TRBV14; D is possibly TRBD2 (6 bases). Trimming took off 1 base at V and 0 bases at J, with 14 bases between the two ends. Germline-derived CDR1 and CDR2 are SGHDN and FVKESK. The length of the CDR3 is 17 residues. The CDR3 region has the DNA TGTGCCAGCAGCCAAGTTCGGGGACTCACTAGCACAGATACGCAGTATTTT. Translating it yields CASSQVRGLTSTDTQYF.

The V and J genes are TRBV14 and TRBJ1-2, with 7 bases aligning to TRBD1. This CDR3 is 15 amino acids long. V shed 3 bases and J 7 bases; nucleotides not matched to a gene: 11. Germline values: CDR1 SGHDN, CDR2 FVKESK. The CDR3 DNA sequence: TGTGCCAGCAGCCACCGACGACAGGGTATACGTGGCTACACCTTC. Protein: CASSHRRQGIRGYTF.

The V call is TRBV6-5, the J call TRBJ1-1; tentatively, D is TRBD1 (6 bases). Trimming took 2 bases from V and 8 from J, leaving 15 bases between them. The germline V gene has CDR1 MNHEY and CDR2 SVGAGI. The CDR3 totals 14 residues. CDR3 sequence: CASSYTEQGGEAFF. The DNA of the CDR3 is TGTGCCAGCAGTTACACGGAACAGGGTGGGGAAGCTTTCTTT.

The rearrangement uses TRBV7-6 and TRBJ1-2, with 8 bases aligning to TRBD1. Germline V CDR1 and CDR2: SGHVS, FNYEAQ. The junction had 4 bases not matched to a gene; V was cut back by 6 bases and J by 4 bases. The CDR3 length is 13 residues. This chain's CDR3 is CASSPGQGYGYTF. The CDR3 DNA sequence: TGTGCCAGCAGTCCTGGACAGGGCTATGGCTACACCTTC.

In this sample, this clone turned up once. This rearrangement joins TRBV6-1 to TRBJ1-2; D gene unclear. The CDR3 runs to 14 residues. With 0 bases removed from V and 4 bases from J, the gap between germline ends came to 9 bases. The germline V gene has CDR1 MNHNS and CDR2 SASEGT. CDR3 in amino acids: CASSEAVTAYGYTF. DNA of the CDR3: TGTGCCAGCAGTGAAGCGGTTACAGCCTATGGCTACACCTTC.

This rearrangement joins TRBV21-1 to TRBJ2-2; TRBD1 is taken as the D call from the table, unchecked against the DNA. TRBV21-1 is given as a pseudogene. This CDR3 has 16 residues. The CDR3 DNA follows: TGTGCCAGCAGCACCACCGGGACAGGGTTATCCGGGGAGCTGTTTTTT. Its protein is CASSTTGTGLSGELFF.

The rearrangement uses TRBV2 and TRBJ1-2; a weak D match, TRBD1 (5 bases). The ends were cut back, 4 bases at V and 3 bases at J, with 12 bases in the middle. CDR1 and CDR2 from the germline V gene are SNHLY and FYNNEI. The CDR3 sequence is 14 residues long. As DNA, the CDR3 is TGTGCCAGCAGTGGGCGGGACGGGTACTATGGCTACACCTTC. Its translation is CASSGRDGYYGYTF. Complete variable domain (other parts from reference TRBV2 and TRBJ1-2): EPEVTQTPSHQVTQMGQEVILRCVPISNHLYFYWYRQILGQKVEFLVSFYNNEISEKSEIFDDQFSVERPDGSNFTLKIRSTKLEDSAMYFCASSGRDGYYGYTFGSGTRLTVV.

The chain carries TRBV18 and TRBJ2-2, with 10 bases lining up with TRBD1. V trimming: 6 bases; J trimming: 7 bases; junction bases outside the gene matches: 5. In germline, CDR1 is KGHSH, CDR2 LQKENI. CDR3 length: 14 residues. The CDR3 loop reads CASSADRGFGELFF. The CDR3 DNA sequence: TGTGCCAGCTCGGCGGACAGGGGGTTCGGGGAGCTGTTTTTT. Together with reference TRBV18 and TRBJ2-2, the CDR3 gives the full variable domain: NAGVMQNPRHLVRRRGQEARLRCSPMKGHSHVYWYRQLPEEGLKFMVYLQKENIIDESGMPKERFSAEFPKEGPSILRIQQVVRGDSAAYFCASSADRGFGELFFGEGSRLTVL.

In its sample, this clone was seen once. CDR3 bases: TGTGCCAGCAGCAGCTCGGGGGTGGTCCAGGGGGAGCAGTTCTTC. Encoded protein: CASSSSGVVQGEQFF. V and J are TRBV11-1 and TRBJ2-1; either TRBD1 or TRBD2 may supply D (6 bases each). The CDR3 runs 15 residues. Germline loops: CDR1 SGHAT, CDR2 FQDESV (reference sequence). With 5 bases removed from V and 10 bases from J, the gap between germline ends came to 21 bases.

The V and J genes are TRBV19 and TRBJ1-1, with D possibly being TRBD1 (5 bases). The CDR3 totals 13 residues. Trimming removed 0 bases at V and 6 bases at J, with 8 bases between. The germline V gene has CDR1 LNHDA and CDR2 SQIVND (reference sequence). Written as DNA, the CDR3 is TGTGCCAGTAGTATAGATAGGGGCCCTGAAGCTTTCTTT. It codes for CASSIDRGPEAFF.

This chain connects TRBV18 to TRBJ2-3, with 8 bases fitting TRBD2. V lost 6 bases, J lost 2 bases, and 4 bases stayed unmatched. Germline CDR1 and CDR2: KGHSH and LQKENI. There are 14 residues in the CDR3. The CDR3 loop is CASSPGGVTDTQYF. The CDR3 DNA reads as TGTGCCAGCTCCCCCGGGGGGGTCACAGATACGCAGTATTTT.

The chain recombines TRBV14 with TRBJ2-7; D is unclear. V was shortened by 0 bases and J by 3 bases, with 9 bases between the two germline ends. The CDR3 length is 14 residues. Germline CDR1 is SGHDN and CDR2 is FVKESK. The CDR3 region is CASSQDGRYYEQYF. The CDR3 DNA reads as TGTGCCAGCAGCCAAGACGGCCGGTACTACGAGCAGTACTTC.

The rearrangement uses TRBV4-1 and TRBJ1-3, with unresolved D. The V end lost 0 bases, the J end lost 4 bases, and 10 bases lay between the germline ends. Germline CDR1 and CDR2: MGHRA and YSYEKL. The CDR3 runs 15 residues. CDR3 protein: CASSQDSGYGNTIYF. CDR3 DNA: TGCGCCAGCAGCCAAGATTCGGGGTACGGAAACACCATATATTTT.

The chain is built from TRBV25-1 and TRBJ2-1; TRBD1 or TRBD2 may be the D gene (5 bases each). CDR3 length: 14 amino acids. Per germline, CDR1 MGHDK and CDR2 SYGVNS. Trimming shortened V by 4 bases and J by 8 bases, and 15 bases separated the two germline ends. CDR3 nucleotides: TGTGCCAGCAGTGGTGGGGGTCGGAGCGATGAGCAGTTCTTC. Translation gives CASSGGGRSDEQFF.

The chain joins TRBV6-2 or TRBV6-3 to TRBJ1-5; no clear D gene. V lost 5 bases and J 1 base, leaving 9 bases between the germline ends. The CDR3 is 14 amino acids. In germline, CDR1 is MNHEY, CDR2 SVGEGT. CDR3 protein: CASSQAPSNQPQHF. For the CDR3, the DNA is TGTGCCAGCAGTCAGGCCCCGAGCAATCAGCCCCAGCATTTT.

This clone is a singleton in its sample. The V call is TRBV5-1, the J call TRBJ2-7, with TRBD2 identical over 15 bases. The ends lost 3 bases at V and 4 bases at J; junction bases unmatched: 5. CDR1 and CDR2 from the germline V gene are SGHRS and YFSETQ. The CDR3 contains 16 residues. DNA for the CDR3: TGCGCCAGCAGCTGGGGACTAGCGGGGGGCCAATACGAGCAGTACTTC. This sequence encodes CASSWGLAGGQYEQYF.

This sequence joins TRBV9 and TRBJ1-3, with 9 nucleotides matching TRBD1. Germline loops: CDR1 SGDLS, CDR2 YYNGEE. Losses at the gene ends were 4 bases for V and 4 bases for J; bases not matched to a gene: 9. The CDR3 totals 16 residues. The DNA for the CDR3 is TGTGCCAGCAGCCCCAGGGGACAGGGAGGAGGAAACACCATATATTTT. Encoded protein: CASSPRGQGGGNTIYF.

This chain connects TRBV3-1 (or the pseudogene TRBV3-2) to TRBJ2-1, with TRBD2 as a possible D gene (6 bases). Trimming took off 0 bases at V and 6 bases at J, with 18 bases between the two ends. Germline CDR1 reads LGHDT; CDR2 reads YNNKEL (reference sequence). This CDR3 region has 17 residues. The CDR3 loop reads CASSQDLRVEGGNEQFF. The CDR3 DNA sequence: TGTGCCAGCAGCCAAGATTTACGGGTGGAGGGAGGCAATGAGCAGTTCTTC.

This chain links TRBV5-1 with TRBJ1-1; D might be TRBD1 (6 bases). Trimming left V 3 bases short and J 1 base short, with 13 bases between. CDR3 size: 15 residues. Germline lookup yields CDR1 SGHRS and CDR2 YFSETQ. The CDR3 reads CASSWTDRWNTEAFF. In nucleotides, the CDR3 is TGCGCCAGCAGCTGGACGGACAGATGGAACACTGAAGCTTTCTTT.

This clone was counted only a few times. The chain recombines TRBV6-5 with TRBJ1-1; D is ambiguous. Trimming took off 6 bases at V and 1 base at J, with 12 bases between the two ends. The CDR3 is made up of 14 amino acids. The germline gives CDR1 MNHEY, CDR2 SVGAGI. The CDR3 coding sequence is TGTGCCAGCAGGTCCGCCATGAGGAACACTGAAGCTTTCTTT. Amino acid sequence: CASRSAMRNTEAFF.

In this sample, this clone turned up a few times. The V and J genes are TRBV19 and TRBJ1-1, with a weak D call TRBD1 (5 bases). The V gene lost 5 bases and the J gene lost 1 base, with 14 bases spanning the gap. The CDR3 sequence is 15 residues long. Germline values: CDR1 LNHDA, CDR2 SQIVND (reference sequence). The CDR3 nucleotides read TGTGCCAGTAGTTTCTCCCGACAGAAGAACACTGAAGCTTTCTTT. Translating gives CASSFSRQKNTEAFF.

J is TRBJ1-6 and V is TRBV27; D possibly corresponds to TRBD1 (6 bases). The CDR3 spans 15 residues. With 7 bases removed from V and 3 bases from J, the gap between germline ends came to 13 bases. In germline, CDR1 is MNHEY, CDR2 SMNVEV (reference sequence). DNA of the CDR3: TGTGCCAGCACGGCAGGGGTGGACTATAATTCACCCCTCCACTTT. It encodes CASTAGVDYNSPLHF.

V is TRBV2 and J is TRBJ1-6; D is uncertain. Trimming took 10 bases from V and 2 from J, leaving 9 bases between them. Per the germline V gene, CDR1 is SNHLY and CDR2 is FYNNEI. The CDR3 length is 13 residues. CDR3 in DNA: TGTGCCACCTCCTTCGCCTATAATTCACCCCTCCACTTT. Translation: CATSFAYNSPLHF.